These T cell receptor beta chains were read from a single sample in a study of cytomegalovirus exposure and HLA in healthy donors. Repertoires were generated with immunoSEQ multiplex PCR, while TCRdb's copy carries only in-frame clones and drops some. The sample lists 130,000 to 150,000 clones, approximately 89% seen once, with under 0.8% in the top ten. Sequencing was done on a sample of PBMCs. All receptors derive from a man younger than 35 in good health and CMV-seronegative. Each CDR3 is given with its conserved first and last residue.

V	length	J	CDR3
TRBV10-3	18	TRBJ2-2	CAISEPRPGLLAAGELFF
TRBV19	16	TRBJ1-1	CASSALGGRVKTEAFF
TRBV7-6	15	TRBJ1-2	CASSSGTGSGYGYTF
TRBV2	12	TRBJ1-1	CASSEWGRGAFF
TRBV19	13	TRBJ1-2	CASTVGGAGGYTF
TRBV11-2	18	TRBJ2-1	CASSSRLAGRLGYNEQFF
TRBV29-1	11	TRBJ1-2	CSVVANYGYTF
TRBV7-2	14	TRBJ2-1	CASRQTSGLNEQFF
TRBV27	12	TRBJ2-7	CASSLPSREQYF
TRBV2	14	TRBJ2-5	CASSSGGGGETQYF
TRBV27	16	TRBJ2-3	CASSTDRVRVGDTQYF
TRBV4-1	16	TRBJ2-3	CASSQEWGGGADTQYF
TRBV6-1	12	TRBJ1-1	CASSDSGFGAFF
TRBV5-1	12	TRBJ1-1	CASRQGATEAFF
TRBV27	17	TRBJ1-2	CASSIRGTGEGGYGYTF
TRBV9	16	TRBJ2-7	CASSPSQGLAPYEQYF
TRBV5-4	13	TRBJ2-3	CASMLAGADTQYF
TRBV5-4	15	TRBJ2-1	CASSPRGLGYNEQFF
TRBV2	15	TRBJ2-1	CASSWDSRQNNEQFF
TRBV30	14	TRBJ1-1	CAWSRTMMNTEAFF
TRBV4-1	20	TRBJ1-5	CASSQVGRGRGGPTNQPQHF